This TCR beta chain was sequenced for a study of vaccination and CD4 T cells after COVID-19. Study information: Post-COVID draws followed diagnosis by a median around 95 days (range 35 to 161).

Treatment noted: 10-day PBMC culture with coronavirus spike peptide pools or control peptides (ViraFEST assay). Findings and caveats of the study: Vaccine-specific clones in convalescent patients were spike mono-reactive in 304 of 307 cases.

Note on this clonotype: The antigen is undetermined.

J lost 7 bases, V lost 7 bases, and 17 bases had no gene match. Germline CDR1 and CDR2: MNHNS and SASEGT. This CDR3 has 16 residues. Once obtained from cultured CD4+ T cells, the DNA was sequenced using the Oncomine TCR Beta short-read assay. From the PCR reads, TCRdb called clonotypes with MiXCR, one entry per CDR3 protein. The repertoire holds roughly 15,000 distinct CDR3 sequences, around half seen once, with 25% to 30% in the top ten. This specimen consisted of cultured CD4+ T cells from blood, obtained after SARS-CoV-2 vaccination. The genes are TRBV6-1 and TRBJ2-3; 7 bases align to TRBD2. The TCR sequence derives from a human donor with COVID-19. Here the CDR3 DNA reads TGTGCCAGCACCACATGGAACGGGGGGACTTCTAATACGCAGTATTTT. Its protein product is CASTTWNGGTSNTQYF.